This TCR beta chain derives from a study of Ad26.COV2.S vaccination and SARS-CoV-2 variants. Clones were sequenced by immunoSEQ multiplex PCR, and TCRdb holds only the in-frame ones, with some missing. The data contain about 380,000 clones, about 80% of them singletons. The CDR3 contains 14 residues. V was pared by 1 base and J by 3 bases, with 2 bases of the junction left unmatched. Germline CDR1 reads LNHNV; CDR2 reads YYDKDF (reference sequence). Described treatment: some 20 received Ad26.COV2.S at low or high dose, single or two shots; 5 received placebo; per-sample allocation not given. Material that was analyzed had been drawn on day 63 after the first vaccine or placebo injection. Donation came from an adult in Boston who was aged 18-55 years.

V usage is TRBV15 and J usage is TRBJ2-5; 7 bases align to TRBD1. This receptor was taken from a person between 18 and 65 years old who received the Ad26.COV2.S COVID-19 vaccine or a placebo. The material was peripheral blood, obtained in a trial of Ad26.COV2.S vaccine versus placebo. CDR3 sequence: CATSRGTGKETQYF. In DNA form, the CDR3 reads TGTGCCACCAGCAGAGGGACAGGAAAAGAGACCCAGTACTTC.